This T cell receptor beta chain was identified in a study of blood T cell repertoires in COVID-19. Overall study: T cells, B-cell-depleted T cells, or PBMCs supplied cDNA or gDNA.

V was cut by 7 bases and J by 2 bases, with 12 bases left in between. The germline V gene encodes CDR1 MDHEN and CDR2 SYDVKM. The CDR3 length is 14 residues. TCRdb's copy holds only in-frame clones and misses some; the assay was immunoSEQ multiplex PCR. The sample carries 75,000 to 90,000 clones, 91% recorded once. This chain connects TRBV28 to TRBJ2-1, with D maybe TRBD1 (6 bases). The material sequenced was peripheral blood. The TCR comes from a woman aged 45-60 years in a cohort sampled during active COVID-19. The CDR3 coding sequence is TGTGCCAGCATGAATCCAGGGGCCTACAATGAGCAGTTCTTC. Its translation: CASMNPGAYNEQFF.